Shown below are 15 T cell receptor beta chains from a single sample sequenced in a study of CD8 T cells in ankylosing spondylitis. Study-level points and caveats: Characteristic of ankylosing spondylitis blood, it appeared, was a TCR beta motif comprising about eight highly homologous variants.

Via MiXCR, TCRdb re-called the 5' RACE reads, giving one row per CDR3 protein. This table holds 750,000 to 850,000 distinct CDR3 sequences, 12% found once. For these TCRs, the target antigens are not known. The sequenced material came from blood, either unsorted or a sorted T cell fraction (not recorded which). These receptor sequences come from a male donor with ankylosing spondylitis.

There are a few counts of this clonotype. V is TRBV20-1 and J is TRBJ1-6; possible D gene TRBD1, 5 bases. This CDR3 comprises 16 residues. CDR1 and CDR2 from the germline V gene are DFQATT and SNEGSKA (reference sequence). The germline V and J ends were trimmed by 5 bases and 5 bases, with 19 bases remaining between them. CDR3 nucleotide sequence: TGCAGTGCTCAACGGTGGCTCCGGGACGATAATTCACCCCTCCACTTT. This encodes CSAQRWLRDDNSPLHF.

This clonotype was observed many times. V is TRBV20-1 and J is TRBJ2-1, with 9 bases that match TRBD2. CDR1 is DFQATT, CDR2 SNEGSKA, per germline (reference sequence). V lost 3 bases, J lost 5 bases, and 5 bases stayed unmatched. The CDR3 consists of 14 residues. The CDR3 coding sequence is TGCAGTGCTAGGATCACTAGCGGGCACAATGAGCAGTTCTTC. This gives the protein CSARITSGHNEQFF.

This clonotype has more than one count but fewer than ten. The genes are TRBV20-1 and TRBJ2-7; D is possibly TRBD2 (5 bases). The germline V and J ends were trimmed by 3 bases and 5 bases, with 14 bases remaining between them. The CDR3 covers 13 residues. Per the germline V gene, CDR1 is DFQATT and CDR2 is SNEGSKA (reference sequence). CDR3 sequence reads: CSASRLAGNEQYF. The CDR3 bases are TGCAGTGCTAGTCGGCTAGCAGGCAACGAGCAGTACTTC.

The rearrangement joins TRBV11-2 to TRBJ2-5, with D perhaps matching TRBD2 (5 bases). CDR3 length equals 14 residues. Germline V lookup: CDR1 SGHAT, CDR2 FQNNGV. The V end was cut by 2 bases, the J end by 4 bases, with 11 bases between. The CDR3 sequence is CASSLRVEGETQYF. CDR3 DNA sequence: TGTGCCAGCAGCTTACGAGTCGAGGGAGAGACCCAGTACTTC.

In this sample, this clonotype turned up a few times. The V and J genes are TRBV7-3 and TRBJ2-3; D remains unclear. CDR1 is SGHTA, CDR2 FQGTGA, per germline. The CDR3 has 12 residues. Trimming removed 2 bases at V and 7 bases at J, with 7 bases between. The CDR3 protein is CASSLWEHTQYF. CDR3 in DNA: TGTGCCAGCAGCTTATGGGAACATACGCAGTATTTT.

This sequence joins TRBV15 and TRBJ1-2; 9 bases line up with TRBD1. CDR3 length: 16 residues. In germline, CDR1 is LNHNV, CDR2 YYDKDF (reference sequence). Trimming removed 1 base from V and 3 bases from J; junction bases left unmatched: 6. The chain's CDR3 is CATSRGRQGVDYGYTF. CDR3 coding DNA: TGTGCCACCAGCAGAGGAAGACAGGGGGTAGACTATGGCTACACCTTC.

Only a few counts were recorded for this clonotype. This rearrangement joins TRBV7-3 to TRBJ2-3; 7 bases agree with TRBD2. The trim removed 5 bases at V and 6 bases at J, leaving 8 bases unmatched. This CDR3 spans 14 amino acids. The germline V gene has CDR1 SGHTA and CDR2 FQGTGA. CDR3 loop: CASSPRAGRDTQYF. The CDR3 DNA reads TGTGCCAGCAGCCCCAGAGCGGGGCGGGATACGCAGTATTTT.

This clonotype was counted only a few times. The CDR3 DNA reads as TGCGCCAGCAGCTTCCGGCAGGGAAGGTGGGAGACCCAGTACTTC. Protein sequence: CASSFRQGRWETQYF. This chain joins TRBV5-1 and TRBJ2-5, with D maybe TRBD1 (5 bases). V gave up 2 bases and J gave up 5 bases, with 16 bases separating them. This CDR3 spans 15 amino acids. Germline assignment: CDR1 SGHRS and CDR2 YFSETQ.

The chain recombines TRBV20-1 with TRBJ2-7, with TRBD2 as a possible D gene (6 bases). CDR3 size: 14 residues. With 3 bases removed from V and 5 bases from J, the gap between germline ends came to 17 bases. Germline-derived CDR1 and CDR2 are DFQATT and SNEGSKA (reference sequence). Here the CDR3 DNA reads TGCAGTGCTAGTGGTGCGGGGAGCGTCAACGAGCAGTACTTC. This translates into CSASGAGSVNEQYF.

J is TRBJ2-7 and V is TRBV5-6, with a possible D match to TRBD1 (6 bases). V was pared by 3 bases and J by 2 bases, with 33 bases between. Germline lookup yields CDR1 SGHDT and CDR2 YYEEEE. This CDR3 region has 21 residues. The CDR3 spells CASSWASDTWAYISGAYEQYF. The CDR3 nucleotides read TGTGCCAGCAGCTGGGCCTCGGACACCTGGGCCTATATCTCAGGGGCCTACGAGCAGTACTTC.

This clonotype appeared a few times. The chain joins TRBV5-1 to TRBJ1-4; the match to TRBD1 covers 7 bases. The CDR3 totals 14 residues. Germline V gene lookup returns CDR1 SGHRS and CDR2 YFSETQ. The J segment lost 8 bases and the V segment lost 2 bases, leaving 6 bases of the junction unmatched. CDR3 in DNA: TGCGCCAGCAGCTTTGACAGGGTAGGCGAAAAACTGTTTTTT. The encoded protein is CASSFDRVGEKLFF.

The chain has TRBV20-1 and TRBJ2-7; D not certain. V gave up 1 base and J gave up 6 bases, with 7 bases separating them. Germline CDR1 is DFQATT and CDR2 is SNEGSKA (reference sequence). CDR3 size: 11 residues. The CDR3 coding sequence is TGCAGTGCTAGAGGCCCCTCCGAGCAGTACTTC. Its protein product is CSARGPSEQYF.

The chain combines TRBV5-6 with TRBJ2-7, with 7 bases lining up with TRBD2. The CDR3 spans 15 residues. CDR1 and CDR2 from the germline V gene are SGHDT and YYEEEE. With 1 base clipped from V and 2 bases from J, the junction kept 6 bases outside the gene matches. The CDR3 nucleotides are TGTGCCAGCAGCTTGCTGGGACTACTAACCTACGAGCAGTACTTC. Translating it yields CASSLLGLLTYEQYF.

The chain carries TRBV2 and TRBJ1-5; 8 nucleotides align to TRBD1. This CDR3 has 12 amino acids. J was trimmed by 7 bases and V by 9 bases; bases with no gene match: 5. Germline V gene sequence: CDR1 SNHLY, CDR2 FYNNEI. The chain's CDR3 is CASHDRGQPQHF. The CDR3 coding sequence is TGTGCCAGTCACGACAGGGGACAGCCCCAGCATTTT.

V is TRBV4-2 and J is TRBJ2-6; unclear D gene. Germline-derived CDR1 and CDR2 are LGHNA and YNFKEQ. V lost 0 bases and J 4 bases, leaving 4 bases between the germline ends. The CDR3 is 14 amino acids. The CDR3: CASSQEAGANVLTF. Written as DNA, the CDR3 is TGTGCCAGCAGCCAAGAGGCCGGGGCCAACGTCCTGACTTTC.